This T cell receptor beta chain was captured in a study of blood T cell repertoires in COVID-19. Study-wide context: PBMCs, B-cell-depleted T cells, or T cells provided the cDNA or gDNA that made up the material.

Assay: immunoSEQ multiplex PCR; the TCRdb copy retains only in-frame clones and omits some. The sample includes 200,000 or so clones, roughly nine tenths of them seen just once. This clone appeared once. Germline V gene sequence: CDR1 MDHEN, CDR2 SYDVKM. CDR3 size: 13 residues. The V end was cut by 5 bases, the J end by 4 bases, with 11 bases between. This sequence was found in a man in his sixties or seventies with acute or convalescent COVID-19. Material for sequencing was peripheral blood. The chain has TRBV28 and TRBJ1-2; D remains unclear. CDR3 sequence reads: CASSSSPAYGYTF. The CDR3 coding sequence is TGTGCCAGCAGTAGCTCCCCCGCCTATGGCTACACCTTC.